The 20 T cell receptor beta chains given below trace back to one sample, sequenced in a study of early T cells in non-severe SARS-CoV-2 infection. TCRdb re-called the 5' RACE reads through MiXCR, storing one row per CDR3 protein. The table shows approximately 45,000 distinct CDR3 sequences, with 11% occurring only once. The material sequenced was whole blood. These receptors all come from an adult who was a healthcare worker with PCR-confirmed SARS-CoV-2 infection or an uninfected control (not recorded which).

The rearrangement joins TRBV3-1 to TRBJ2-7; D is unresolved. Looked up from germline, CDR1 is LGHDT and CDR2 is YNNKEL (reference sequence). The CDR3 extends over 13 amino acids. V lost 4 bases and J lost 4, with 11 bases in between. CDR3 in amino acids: CASSPENSYEQYF. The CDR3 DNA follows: TGTGCCAGCAGCCCTGAGAATTCTTACGAGCAGTACTTC.

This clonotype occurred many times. The CDR3 loop is CSARMAGNNSPLHF. As DNA, the CDR3 is TGCAGTGCTAGAATGGCAGGCAATAATTCACCCCTCCACTTT. The V and J genes are TRBV20-1 and TRBJ1-6; D remains ambiguous. Germline values: CDR1 DFQATT, CDR2 SNEGSKA (reference sequence). The CDR3 has 14 amino acids. V shed 2 bases and J shed 5 bases, with 10 bases lying between them.

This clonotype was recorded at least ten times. The CDR3 bases are TGTGCCAGCAGCAGGACAGGGGCCGAGCAGTTCTTC. Translating gives CASSRTGAEQFF. The gene calls are TRBV5-4 and TRBJ2-1; 9 bases line up with TRBD1. Germline CDR1 is SGHNT and CDR2 is YYREEE (reference sequence). This CDR3 is 12 amino acids long. V trimming: 4 bases; J trimming: 10 bases; junction bases outside the gene matches: 3.

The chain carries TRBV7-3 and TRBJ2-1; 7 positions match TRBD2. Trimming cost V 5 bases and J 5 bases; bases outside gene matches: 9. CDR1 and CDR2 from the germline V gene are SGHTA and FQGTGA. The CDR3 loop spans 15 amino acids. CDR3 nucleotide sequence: TGTGCCAGCAGCCCACATGCGGGGGTTAACAATGAGCAGTTCTTC. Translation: CASSPHAGVNNEQFF.

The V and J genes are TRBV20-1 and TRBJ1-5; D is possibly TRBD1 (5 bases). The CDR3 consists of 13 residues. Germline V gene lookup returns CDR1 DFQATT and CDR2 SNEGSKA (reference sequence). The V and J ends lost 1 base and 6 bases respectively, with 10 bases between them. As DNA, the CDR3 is TGCAGTGCTAGAGTGGGGGGGATTCAGCCCCAGCATTTT. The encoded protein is CSARVGGIQPQHF.

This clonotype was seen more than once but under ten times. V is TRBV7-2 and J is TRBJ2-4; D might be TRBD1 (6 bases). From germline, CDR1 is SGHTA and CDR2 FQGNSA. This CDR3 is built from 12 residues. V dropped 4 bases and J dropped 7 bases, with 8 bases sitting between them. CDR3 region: CASSSQGNIQYF. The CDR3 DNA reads TGTGCCAGCAGCTCGCAGGGGAACATTCAGTACTTC.

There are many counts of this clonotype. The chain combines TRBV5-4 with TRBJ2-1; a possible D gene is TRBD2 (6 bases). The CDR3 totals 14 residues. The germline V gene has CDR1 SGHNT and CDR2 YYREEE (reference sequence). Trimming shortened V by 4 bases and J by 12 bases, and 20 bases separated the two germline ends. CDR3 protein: CASSLPQLARRQFF. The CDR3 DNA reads TGTGCCAGCAGCCTCCCCCAACTAGCCCGCAGGCAGTTCTTC.

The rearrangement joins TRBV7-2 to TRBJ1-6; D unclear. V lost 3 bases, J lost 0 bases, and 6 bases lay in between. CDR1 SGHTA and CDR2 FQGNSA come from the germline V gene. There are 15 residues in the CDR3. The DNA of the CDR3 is TGTGCCAGCAGCTTTATTAGCTCCTATAATTCACCCCTCCACTTT. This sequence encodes CASSFISSYNSPLHF.

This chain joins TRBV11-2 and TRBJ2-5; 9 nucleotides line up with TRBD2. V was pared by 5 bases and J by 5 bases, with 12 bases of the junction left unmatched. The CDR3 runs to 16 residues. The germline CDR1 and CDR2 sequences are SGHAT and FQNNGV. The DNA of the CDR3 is TGTGCCAGCAGCCCCAGACTAGCGGAGATTCCGGAGACCCAGTACTTC. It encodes CASSPRLAEIPETQYF.

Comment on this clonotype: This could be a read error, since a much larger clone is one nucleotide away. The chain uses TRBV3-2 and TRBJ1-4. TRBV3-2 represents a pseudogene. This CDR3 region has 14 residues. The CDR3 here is CASSQYRSFEKLFF. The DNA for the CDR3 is TGTGCCAGCAGCCAATACCGTTCGTTTGAAAAACTGTTTTTT.

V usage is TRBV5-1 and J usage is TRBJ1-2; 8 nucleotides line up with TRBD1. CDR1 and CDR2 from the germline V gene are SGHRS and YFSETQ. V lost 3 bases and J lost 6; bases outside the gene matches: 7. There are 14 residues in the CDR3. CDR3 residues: CASSSRGLRDGYTF. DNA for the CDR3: TGCGCCAGCAGCTCCAGGGGGCTAAGGGATGGCTACACCTTC.

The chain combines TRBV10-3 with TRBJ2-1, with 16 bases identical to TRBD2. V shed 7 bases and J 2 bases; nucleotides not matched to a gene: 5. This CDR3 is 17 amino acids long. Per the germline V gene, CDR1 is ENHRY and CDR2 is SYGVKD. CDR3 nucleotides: TGTGCCATCACCGGGACTAGCGGGGGGGCCGCCTACAATGAGCAGTTCTTC. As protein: CAITGTSGGAAYNEQFF.

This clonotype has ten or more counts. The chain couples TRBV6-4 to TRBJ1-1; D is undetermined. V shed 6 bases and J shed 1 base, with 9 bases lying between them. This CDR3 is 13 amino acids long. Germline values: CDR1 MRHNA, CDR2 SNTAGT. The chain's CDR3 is CASRSNGNTEAFF. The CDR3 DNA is TGTGCCAGCAGGAGCAACGGGAACACTGAAGCTTTCTTT.

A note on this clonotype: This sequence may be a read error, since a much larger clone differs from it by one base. As DNA, the CDR3 is TGTGCCAGCAGCCCGGGACTAGCGGGGCCCATGACCTACGAGCAGTACTTC. It is translated as CASSPGLAGPMTYEQYF. The chain has TRBV3-1 and TRBJ2-7; 13 bases are shared with TRBD2. V shed 4 bases, J shed 2 bases, and the junction held 8 bases outside the gene matches. The CDR3 extends over 17 amino acids. Germline CDR1 and CDR2: LGHDT and YNNKEL (reference sequence).

Written as DNA, the CDR3 is TGTGCCAGCAGTTTTGGGACAGGGTATATGCTGAACACTGAAGCTTTCTTT. Translated, it gives CASSFGTGYMLNTEAFF. This chain connects TRBV5-6 to TRBJ1-1; 9 positions match TRBD1. Germline CDR1 and CDR2: SGHDT and YYEEEE. This CDR3 contains 17 residues. V was clipped by 5 bases and J by 0 bases; unmatched bases: 11.

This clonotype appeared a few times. CDR3 sequence (DNA): TGTGCCAGCAGTTCAGGGATGTACACTGAAGCTTTCTTT. Protein: CASSSGMYTEAFF. The chain uses TRBV7-9 and TRBJ1-1; D is possibly TRBD1 (5 bases). V lost 6 bases to trimming and J lost 3 bases, with 11 bases between them. Germline V gives CDR1 SEHNR, CDR2 FQNEAQ (reference sequence). The CDR3 loop spans 13 amino acids.

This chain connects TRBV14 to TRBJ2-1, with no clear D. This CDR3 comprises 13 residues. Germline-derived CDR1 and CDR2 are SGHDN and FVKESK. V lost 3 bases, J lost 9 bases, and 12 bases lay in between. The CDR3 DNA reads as TGTGCCAGCAGCCAGCGACTTTACGGTGAGCAGTTCTTC. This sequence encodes CASSQRLYGEQFF. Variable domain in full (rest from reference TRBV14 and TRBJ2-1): EAGVTQFPSHSVIEKGQTVTLRCDPISGHDNLYWYRRVMGKEIKFLLHFVKESKQDESGMPNNRFLAERTGGTYSTLKVQPAELEDSGVYFCASSQRLYGEQFFGPGTRLTVL.

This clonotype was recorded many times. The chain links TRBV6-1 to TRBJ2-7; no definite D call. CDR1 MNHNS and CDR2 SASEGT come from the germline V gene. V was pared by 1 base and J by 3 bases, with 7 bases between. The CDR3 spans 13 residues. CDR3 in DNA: TGTGCCAGCAGTGAAGTTCGGGTCTACGAGCAGTACTTC. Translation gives CASSEVRVYEQYF.

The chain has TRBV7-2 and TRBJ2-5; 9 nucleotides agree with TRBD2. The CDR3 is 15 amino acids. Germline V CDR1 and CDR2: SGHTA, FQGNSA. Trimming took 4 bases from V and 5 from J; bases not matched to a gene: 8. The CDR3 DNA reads TGTGCCAGCAGCTCCGTTAGCGGGGGAGGTGAGACCCAGTACTTC. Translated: CASSSVSGGGETQYF.

CDR3 DNA sequence: TGTGCCACCAGCATAGGGGATCGGACCGGGGAGCTGTTTTTT. This codes for CATSIGDRTGELFF. J is TRBJ2-2 and V is TRBV15; tentative D call: TRBD1 (5 bases). This CDR3 is built from 14 residues. The V gene lost 4 bases and the J gene lost 5 bases, with 11 bases spanning the gap. Germline CDR1 LNHNV, CDR2 YYDKDF (reference sequence).